The 18 T cell receptor beta chains listed next were all sequenced from one sample in a study of cytomegalovirus exposure and HLA in healthy donors (dated by TCRdb to the late 2010s). The library was obtained by the immunoSEQ multiplex PCR assay. For the multiplex PCR, a mixture combining 60 forward primers for TCR Vbeta segments and 13 reverse primers for TCR Jbeta segments was used. The table was pulled from immuneACCESS by TCRdb, which kept in-frame rearrangements only. Such tables lose some clones; where checked, under half of the loss comes from unresolved V genes, and the rest has no known cause. The sample has more than 95,000 clones on record, 10% of them singletons. Clones ranked in the top ten supply 5.8% of the sample. What was sequenced was PBMCs. These receptors all come from a man in his forties in good health and CMV-seropositive.

The chain couples TRBV19 to TRBJ2-5; 7 bases agree with TRBD2. Near its end, the DNA agrees better with TRBJ2-7, so the J call may be wrong. The CDR3 covers 13 residues. CDR1 LNHDA and CDR2 SQIVND come from the germline V gene (reference sequence). The CDR3 DNA sequence: TGTGCCAGTAGTAGTGCTAGCGGATACGAGCAGTACTTC. Its protein is CASSSASGYEQYF.

This clone was picked up a small number of times. The chain uses TRBV6-5 and TRBJ2-7; TRBD1 matches 9 bases. The CDR3 runs to 16 residues. V shed 4 bases and J 3 bases; nucleotides not matched to a gene: 10. Germline-derived CDR1 and CDR2 are MNHEY and SVGAGI. The CDR3 DNA follows: TGTGCCAGCAGTTGGGATGTCCCGGGACAGGGCTACGAGCAGTACTTC. Translated: CASSWDVPGQGYEQYF.

The table lists this clone with a few counts. This chain uses TRBV11-2 with TRBJ1-4; 9 bases line up with TRBD1. CDR3 length: 14 residues. J was trimmed by 7 bases and V by 5 bases; bases with no gene match: 5. Germline assignment: CDR1 SGHAT and CDR2 FQNNGV. The CDR3 nucleotides read TGTGCCAGCAGCCTAACAGGGGGCGTTGAAAAACTGTTTTTT. Protein product: CASSLTGGVEKLFF.

This clone was counted only a few times. The chain carries TRBV19 and TRBJ2-7; 8 bases align to TRBD2. Germline V CDR1 and CDR2: LNHDA, SQIVND (reference sequence). With V trimmed by 3 bases and J by 5 bases, 12 bases remained unmatched. CDR3 length equals 16 residues. The CDR3 region is CASSMLLGREGDEQYF. CDR3 coding DNA: TGTGCCAGTAGTATGTTATTGGGCCGGGAGGGAGACGAGCAGTACTTC.

The chain uses TRBV7-8 and TRBJ2-5; D perhaps matches TRBD1 (5 bases). The CDR3 sequence is 14 residues long. Germline V lookup: CDR1 SGHVS, CDR2 FQNEAQ. V was pared by 1 base and J by 5 bases, with 11 bases between. The CDR3 protein is CASSLDQGRETQYF. In DNA form, the CDR3 reads TGTGCCAGCAGCTTAGATCAGGGTAGGGAGACCCAGTACTTC. Variable domain in full (rest from reference TRBV7-8 and TRBJ2-5): GAGVSQSPRYKVAKRGQDVALRCDPISGHVSLFWYQQALGQGPEFLTYFQNEAQLDKSGLPSDRFFAERPEGSVSTLKIQRTQQEDSAVYLCASSLDQGRETQYFGPGTRLLVL.

This clone has just a few counts. The V gene is TRBV18, the J gene TRBJ2-7; the match to TRBD1 covers 10 bases. Germline trimming cut 4 bases from V and 2 bases from J; bases unmatched to any gene: 2. This CDR3 has 14 amino acids. From germline, CDR1 is KGHSH and CDR2 LQKENI. The CDR3 DNA sequence: TGTGCCAGCTCACAAGGACAGGGGGCCTACGAGCAGTACTTC. Translated, it gives CASSQGQGAYEQYF.

The rearrangement joins TRBV6-6 to TRBJ1-2; 9 bases match TRBD1. The CDR3 covers 15 residues. Germline-derived CDR1 and CDR2 are MNHNY and SVGAGI (reference sequence). Trimming cost V 6 bases and J 3 bases; bases outside gene matches: 8. The CDR3 DNA sequence: TGTGCCAGCAGCAAAACGACAGGGGGGTACTATGGCTACACCTTC. Translating gives CASSKTTGGYYGYTF.

This chain links TRBV29-1 with TRBJ2-7; D ambiguous. V lost 0 bases and J lost 0, with 9 bases in between. Germline V lookup: CDR1 SQVTM, CDR2 ANQGSEA. CDR3 length: 14 residues. The CDR3 here is CSVEESASSYEQYF. CDR3 coding DNA: TGCAGCGTTGAAGAATCGGCTAGCTCCTACGAGCAGTACTTC.

This clone was counted between two and nine times. The V gene is TRBV28, the J gene TRBJ1-1; D is undetermined. The CDR3 contains 14 residues. Germline CDR1 and CDR2: MDHEN and SYDVKM. Trimming took off 4 bases at V and 2 bases at J, with 11 bases between the two ends. This chain's CDR3 is CASSSPLANTEAFF. In DNA form, the CDR3 reads TGTGCCAGCAGTTCCCCTTTGGCAAACACTGAAGCTTTCTTT.

The chain couples TRBV28 to TRBJ2-2; a possible D gene is TRBD1 (6 bases). V lost 5 bases, J lost 1 base, and 23 bases lay in between. CDR1 MDHEN and CDR2 SYDVKM come from the germline V gene. The CDR3 has 19 residues. The CDR3 DNA is TGTGCCAGCAGTATACGTCTCAGGGGCCCAATCCAGAACACCGGGGAGCTGTTTTTT. As protein: CASSIRLRGPIQNTGELFF.

This clone was seen a few times. This chain uses TRBV9 with TRBJ1-1; 8 bases match TRBD1. Trimming cost V 3 bases and J 3 bases; bases outside gene matches: 7. CDR1 is SGDLS and CDR2 is YYNGEE in the germline V gene. This CDR3 is built from 15 residues. CDR3 sequence (DNA): TGTGCCAGCAGCGGACCGAACAGGGGGGACACTGAAGCTTTCTTT. This sequence encodes CASSGPNRGDTEAFF.

The chain uses TRBV9 and TRBJ2-7, with a tentative D call TRBD2 (6 bases). The CDR3 runs 16 residues. The V and J ends lost 4 bases and 5 bases respectively, with 22 bases between them. The V gene's germline CDR1 is SGDLS and CDR2 YYNGEE. CDR3 residues: CASSLTGLPPPHEQYF. CDR3 nucleotides: TGTGCCAGCAGCCTCACGGGACTCCCACCCCCTCACGAGCAGTACTTC.

The V gene is TRBV10-3, the J gene TRBJ2-5, with D possibly TRBD1 on 6 matching bases. This CDR3 has 15 residues. Trimming took off 3 bases at V and 5 bases at J, with 16 bases between the two ends. The germline CDR1 and CDR2 sequences are ENHRY and SYGVKD. In DNA form, the CDR3 reads TGTGCCATCAGTGACCCACCACAGGGCCCGGAGACCCAGTACTTC. Its translation: CAISDPPQGPETQYF.

The chain couples TRBV18 to TRBJ2-3; 9 bases align to TRBD2. The CDR3 sequence is 15 residues long. The V gene's germline CDR1 is KGHSH and CDR2 LQKENI. V was clipped by 1 base and J by 2 bases; unmatched bases: 1. CDR3 bases: TGTGCCAGCTCACCACTAGCGGGGGACACAGATACGCAGTATTTT. It is translated as CASSPLAGDTDTQYF.

This rearrangement joins TRBV5-1 to TRBJ2-1, with 7 bases identical to TRBD2. The CDR3 extends over 15 amino acids. V shed 4 bases, J shed 9 bases, and the junction held 13 bases outside the gene matches. Germline CDR1 and CDR2: SGHRS and YFSETQ. DNA of the CDR3: TGCGCCAGCAGCCCGGGGGGAGTCGGGTGGGGTGAGCAGTTCTTC. This sequence encodes CASSPGGVGWGEQFF.

The J gene is TRBJ2-1, the V gene TRBV4-3; 9 positions match TRBD1. Germline V gene sequence: CDR1 LGHNA, CDR2 YSLEER. Trimming cost V 4 bases and J 10 bases; bases outside gene matches: 5. The CDR3 is 13 residues long. CDR3 DNA: TGCGCCAGCAGCCGCCGGACAGGGGTAGAGCAGTTCTTC. Translated: CASSRRTGVEQFF.

The V gene is TRBV30, the J gene TRBJ1-5, with 8 bases that match TRBD1. Trimming took 3 bases from V and 7 from J; bases not matched to a gene: 14. The germline V gene encodes CDR1 GTSNPN and CDR2 SVGIG (reference sequence). The CDR3 runs to 16 residues. CDR3 bases: TGTGCCTGGAGATGCACAACGGACAGGGCGAGGCAGCCCCAGCATTTT. It yields the protein CAWRCTTDRARQPQHF.

The rearrangement uses TRBV29-1 and TRBJ2-2; perhaps TRBD2 as D (6 bases). Trimming shortened V by 0 bases and J by 2 bases, and 10 bases separated the two germline ends. Germline V lookup: CDR1 SQVTM, CDR2 ANQGSEA. The CDR3 contains 15 residues. CDR3 region: CSVEDLGLNTGELFF. In DNA form, the CDR3 reads TGCAGCGTTGAAGATCTGGGACTTAACACCGGGGAGCTGTTTTTT.